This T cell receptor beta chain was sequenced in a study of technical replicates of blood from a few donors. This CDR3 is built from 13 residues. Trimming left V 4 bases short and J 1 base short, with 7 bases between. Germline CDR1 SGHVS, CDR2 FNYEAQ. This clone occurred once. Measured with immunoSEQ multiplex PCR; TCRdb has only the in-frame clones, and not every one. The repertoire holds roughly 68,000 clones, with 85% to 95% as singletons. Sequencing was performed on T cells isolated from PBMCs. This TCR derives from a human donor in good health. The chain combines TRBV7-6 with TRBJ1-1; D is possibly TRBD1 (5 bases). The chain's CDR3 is CASSYGGNTEAFF. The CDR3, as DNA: TGTGCCAGCAGCTACGGGGGGAACACTGAAGCTTTCTTT.